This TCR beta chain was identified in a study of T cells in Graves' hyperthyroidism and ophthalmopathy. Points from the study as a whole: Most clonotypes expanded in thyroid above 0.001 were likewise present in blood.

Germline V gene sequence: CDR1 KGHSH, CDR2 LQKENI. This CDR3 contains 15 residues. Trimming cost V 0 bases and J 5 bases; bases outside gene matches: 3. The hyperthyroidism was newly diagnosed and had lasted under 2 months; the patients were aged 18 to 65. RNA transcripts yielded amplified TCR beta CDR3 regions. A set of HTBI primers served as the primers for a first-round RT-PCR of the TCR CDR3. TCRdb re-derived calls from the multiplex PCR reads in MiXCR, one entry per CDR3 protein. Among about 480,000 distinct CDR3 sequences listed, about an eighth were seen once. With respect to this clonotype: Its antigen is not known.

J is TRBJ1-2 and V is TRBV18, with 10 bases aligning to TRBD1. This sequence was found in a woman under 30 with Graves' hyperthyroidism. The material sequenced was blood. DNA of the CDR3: TGTGCCAGCTCACCACCCGACAGGGGGCAATATGGCTACACCTTC. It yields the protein CASSPPDRGQYGYTF. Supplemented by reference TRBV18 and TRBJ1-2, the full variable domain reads NAGVMQNPRHLVRRRGQEARLRCSPMKGHSHVYWYRQLPEEGLKFMVYLQKENIIDESGMPKERFSAEFPKEGPSILRIQQVVRGDSAAYFCASSPPDRGQYGYTFGSGTRLTVV.